The T cell receptor beta chain described here comes from a study of blood T cells in healthy people across ages. The germline CDR1 and CDR2 sequences are ENHRY and SYGVKD. V shed 3 bases and J 7 bases; nucleotides not matched to a gene: 8. The CDR3 totals 15 residues. With a J-beta primer mix and a sample-barcoded 5' primer, a second PCR ran about 6 to 11 cycles. From the 5' RACE reads, TCRdb called clonotypes with MiXCR, one entry per CDR3 protein. Of hundreds of thousands of distinct CDR3 sequences in the sample, around 25% are singletons; the top ten hold roughly a tenth. This clonotype was detected a few times. This sample also belongs to another study, concerning T cells of mothers and their children.

Material: blood. The V call is TRBV10-3, the J call TRBJ1-2; 10 bases match TRBD1. The sequence derives from a boy aged 5-17 years in good health. The CDR3 region is CAISDSGTGARGYTF. CDR3 DNA sequence: TGTGCCATCAGTGATTCCGGGACAGGGGCTCGTGGCTACACCTTC.